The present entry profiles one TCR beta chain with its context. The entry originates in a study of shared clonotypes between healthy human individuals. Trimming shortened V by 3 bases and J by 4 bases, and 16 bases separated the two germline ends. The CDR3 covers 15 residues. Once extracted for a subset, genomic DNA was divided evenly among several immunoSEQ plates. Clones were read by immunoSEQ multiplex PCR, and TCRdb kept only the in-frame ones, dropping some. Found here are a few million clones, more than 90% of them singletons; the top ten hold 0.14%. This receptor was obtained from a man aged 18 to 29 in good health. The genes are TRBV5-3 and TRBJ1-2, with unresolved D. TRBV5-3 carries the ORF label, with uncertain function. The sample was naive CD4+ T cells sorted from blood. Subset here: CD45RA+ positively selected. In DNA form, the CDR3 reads TGTGCCAGAAGCTCCTCTCGGGCCATCACCTATGGCTACACCTTC. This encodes CARSSSRAITYGYTF.